The rows below give T cell receptor beta chains drawn from one sample of a study of blood T cell repertoires in COVID-19. The protocol was immunoSEQ multiplex PCR, while the TCRdb copy is restricted to in-frame clones and leaves out a portion. The sample contains a few hundred thousand clones, approximately 80% of which appear only once. Material: peripheral blood. Every receptor here comes from a woman between 18 and 30 years old with acute or convalescent COVID-19. The CDR3 runs from the conserved cysteine through the conserved F or W. The D gene is left open where the match is weak. Where a row states a size, it is once, few, many or the class of an expanded clone; other rows omit it.

NA | TRBJ1-1 | few | TRBV6-5 | TGTGCCAGCAGTCGCGAGCGGATGAACACTGAAGCTTTCTTT | CASSRERMNTEAFF
TRBD2 | TRBJ2-7 | NA | TRBV6-5 | TGTGCCAGCAGTCCGACTAGCGGGAGTGGCGAGCAGTACTTC | CASSPTSGSGEQYF
NA | TRBJ2-7 | NA | TRBV7-2 | TGTGCCAGCAGCTTTACCGGGACAACCTACGAGCAGTACTTC | CASSFTGTTYEQYF
TRBD2 | TRBJ2-1 | once | TRBV5-6 | TGTGCCAGCAGCTTGGTATTTTGGCGGGAGGGCTCAACCTACAATGAGCAGTTCTTC | CASSLVFWREGSTYNEQFF
TRBD1 | TRBJ1-2 | NA | TRBV6-5 | TGTGCCAGCAGTCAGGGGACAGCCTATGGCTACACCTTC | CASSQGTAYGYTF
TRBD1 | TRBJ1-2 | NA | TRBV2 | TGTGCCAGCAGTGATCGGGCAGGACAGGATGGCTACACCTTC | CASSDRAGQDGYTF
TRBD2 | TRBJ2-1 | NA | TRBV4-2 | TGTGCCAGCAGCGGACTAGCGGGAGCCAACATAGAGCAGTTCTTC | CASSGLAGANIEQFF
NA | TRBJ1-1 | few | TRBV3-1/TRBV3-2 | TGTGCCAGCAGCAGAACCGGACGGGGTGTGATGAACACTGAAGCTTTCTTT | CASSRTGRGVMNTEAFF
NA | TRBJ1-2 | NA | TRBV25-1 | TGTGCCAGCAGTTGGCCGATGAACTATGGCTACACCTTC | CASSWPMNYGYTF
NA | TRBJ2-1 | NA | TRBV4-3 | TGCGCCAGCAGCCAAGACTCAGGGGACAATGAGCAGTTCTTC | CASSQDSGDNEQFF
TRBD1 | TRBJ1-5 | NA | TRBV29-1 | TGCAGCGTTGAAGGGTCGTTAGGACAGGGGTGTTATCAGCCCCAGCATTTT | CSVEGSLGQGCYQPQHF
TRBD2 | TRBJ2-1 | NA | TRBV5-1 | TGCGCCAGCAGCTTGGATGTAGCGGGAGGGGCCGGTGAGCAGTTCTTC | CASSLDVAGGAGEQFF
TRBD1 | TRBJ1-5 | once | TRBV29-1 | TGCAGCGTCGGGACAGGAAATCAGCCCCAGCATTTT | CSVGTGNQPQHF
TRBD2 | TRBJ2-7 | few | TRBV5-1 | TGCGCCAGCAGCTTGGCCGGACTAGCGGGAGGCTACGAGCAGTACTTC | CASSLAGLAGGYEQYF
NA | TRBJ1-6 | NA | TRBV6-5 | TGTGCCAGCAAGGGTGGGCCAGGGGTGAGTTCACCCCTCCACTTT | CASKGGPGVSSPLHF
NA | TRBJ1-6 | NA | TRBV6-5 | TGTGCCAGCAAGACAGGCAATAATTCACCCCTCCACTTT | CASKTGNNSPLHF
NA | TRBJ2-5 | NA | TRBV24-1 | TGTGCCACCAGTGATTCGTCACAGGTAGAGACCCAGTACTTC | CATSDSSQVETQYF
NA | TRBJ2-7 | once | TRBV6-2/TRBV6-3 | TGTGCCAGCAGTTACGGGGGGAAGGACGAGCAGTACTTC | CASSYGGKDEQYF
TRBD1 | TRBJ1-4 | NA | TRBV13 | TGTGCCAGCAGCCCCGGGACAGGGACTGAAAAACTGTTTTTT | CASSPGTGTEKLFF
TRBD1 | TRBJ1-2 | many | TRBV2 | TGTGCCAGCACCCCAGGGGGAATCTATGGCTACACCTTC | CASTPGGIYGYTF
NA | TRBJ1-1 | few | TRBV18 | TGTGCCAGCTCACCACGAAGTCCCGGGGAGGAGGGCACTGAAGCTTTCTTT | CASSPRSPGEEGTEAFF
NA | TRBJ2-6 | NA | TRBV30 | TGTGCCTGGTCGCGTACTGGGGCCAACGTCCTGACTTTC | CAWSRTGANVLTF
TRBD2 | TRBJ2-1 | NA | TRBV4-3 | TGCGCCAGCCAACAAGCGACTAGCGGTCTTGGGTATGAGCAGTTCTTC | CASQQATSGLGYEQFF
NA | TRBJ2-1 | NA | TRBV6-2/TRBV6-3 | TGTGCCAGCAGTTCGACTACCGCAAGGACCTACAATGAGCAGTTCTTC | CASSSTTARTYNEQFF
NA | TRBJ2-5 | once | TRBV5-1 | TGCGCCAGCAGCCTAACAGGGATCCAAGAGACCCAGTACTTC | CASSLTGIQETQYF
NA | TRBJ1-1 | NA | TRBV7-8 | TGTGCCAGCAGCTTACCGGGGTACGGGGCTGAAGCTTTCTTT | CASSLPGYGAEAFF
TRBD1 | TRBJ1-4 | NA | TRBV5-1 | TGCGCCAGCAGCTTGGGCACAGGGGCATGGTATGAAAAACTGTTTTTT | CASSLGTGAWYEKLFF
NA | TRBJ2-1 | once | TRBV18 | TGTGCCAGCTCACCACCGGGGGCCCGCGGAGAGCAGTTCTTC | CASSPPGARGEQFF
TRBD1 | TRBJ1-2 | NA | TRBV19 | TGTGCCAGTAGGACGGACAGGGTAGGTGGCGGCTACACCTTC | CASRTDRVGGGYTF
NA | TRBJ2-7 | NA | TRBV6-2/TRBV6-3 | TGTGCCAGCAGTTATTCGTCAGTTCCGTACTTC | CASSYSSVPYF
TRBD2 | TRBJ2-1 | NA | TRBV7-8 | TGTGCCAGCAGCCCCGGGGGGGCCTACAATGAGCAGTTCTTC | CASSPGGAYNEQFF
TRBD2 | TRBJ2-1 | NA | TRBV29-1 | TGCAGCGTTAAGTGGGGACTAGCGGGAGGGCCCTCCTACAATGAGCAGTTCTTC | CSVKWGLAGGPSYNEQFF
NA | TRBJ2-7 | NA | TRBV13 | TGTGCCAGCAGCTTCACCTACGAGCAGTACTTC | CASSFTYEQYF
NA | TRBJ1-1 | NA | TRBV30 | TGTGCCTGGAGCCAGGGAAGTTTGGCTGAAGCTTTCTTT | CAWSQGSLAEAFF
NA | TRBJ2-7 | NA | TRBV10-1 | TGCGCCAGCAGGATGAATAGCGGAGCCCCCTACGAGCAGTACTTC | CASRMNSGAPYEQYF
TRBD1 | TRBJ2-5 | many | TRBV5-1 | TGCGCCAGCAGCTTGGCCTCAGGGGGTGAGGAGACCCAGTACTTC | CASSLASGGEETQYF
TRBD2 | TRBJ2-1 | NA | TRBV19 | TGTGCCAGTAGTAATCGACAGACTAGCGGGAGCGTTAATGAGCAGTTCTTC | CASSNRQTSGSVNEQFF
NA | TRBJ1-3 | NA | TRBV27 | TGTGCCAGCAGTTTACATGCCGGGACAAAGGGAAACACCATATATTTT | CASSLHAGTKGNTIYF
TRBD2 | TRBJ2-2 | NA | TRBV6-4 | TGTGCCAGCAGTCCAGGGACTAGCGGCACCGGGGAGCTGTTTTTT | CASSPGTSGTGELFF
TRBD1 | TRBJ2-2 | NA | TRBV27 | TGTGCCAGCAGCTTAATGGGCGGGGGACAGGGGGCGATCGGGGAGCTGTTTTTT | CASSLMGGGQGAIGELFF
TRBD1 | TRBJ2-1 | NA | TRBV7-6 | TGTGCCAGCAGCGACCGGGACAGGGGATCCTACAATGAGCAGTTCTTC | CASSDRDRGSYNEQFF
TRBD1 | TRBJ2-1 | NA | TRBV18 | TGTGCCAGCACTCACCGTGGGACAGGGGGTTCGTCGCCCTACAATGAGCAGTTCTTC | CASTHRGTGGSSPYNEQFF
TRBD2 | TRBJ2-7 | NA | TRBV4-2 | TGTGCCAGCAGCCAAGAGGGACTAGCGGGATACTCCTACGAGCAGTACTTC | CASSQEGLAGYSYEQYF